This TCR beta chain was captured in a study of Ad26.COV2.S vaccination and SARS-CoV-2 variants. Clones were read by immunoSEQ multiplex PCR, and TCRdb kept only the in-frame ones, dropping some. The top ten hold roughly 4% of the sample, which has 350,000 to 500,000 clones, 85% to 90% seen once. As for treatment: roughly 20 received Ad26.COV2.S at low or high dose, single or two shots; five or six received placebo; per-sample allocation not given. Sampling took place 63 days after the first vaccine or placebo injection. Germline V lookup: CDR1 SGHTA, CDR2 FQGTGA. This CDR3 has 16 amino acids. With 5 bases removed from V and 4 bases from J, the gap between germline ends came to 21 bases.

The sample in question was peripheral blood, obtained in a trial of Ad26.COV2.S vaccine versus placebo. The chain couples TRBV7-3 to TRBJ2-7; possibly TRBD2 for D (6 bases). The TCR originated in a person between 18 and 59 years old who received the Ad26.COV2.S COVID-19 vaccine or a placebo. Here the CDR3 DNA reads TGTGCCAGCAGCCTACGCCCTAGCGACGTAGCTTACGAGCAGTACTTC. Protein: CASSLRPSDVAYEQYF. Together with reference TRBV7-3 and TRBJ2-7, the CDR3 gives the full variable domain: GAGVSQTPSNKVTEKGKYVELRCDPISGHTALYWYRQSLGQGPEFLIYFQGTGAADDSGLPNDRFFAVRPEGSVSTLKIQRTERGDSAVYLCASSLRPSDVAYEQYFGPGTRLTVT.